The rows below give T cell receptor beta chains drawn from one sample of a study of blood T cell repertoires in COVID-19. Sequencing was performed with immunoSEQ multiplex PCR; in TCRdb, only in-frame clones are kept and a portion is missing. The table lists 160,000 or so clones, roughly 90% of them singletons, with about 2% in the top ten. The sample consisted of peripheral blood. These TCRs come from a man in his late teens or twenties with acute or convalescent COVID-19. Each CDR3 is given with its conserved first and last residue. D genes are given only for firm matches. Rows give clone size only sometimes, using once, few, many, or a class for an expanded clone.

cdr3_aa cdr3_nt clone_size j_call v_call d_call
CASSLVASEEDEQFF TGTGCCAGCAGCTTAGTGGCCTCCGAGGAGGATGAGCAGTTCTTC NA TRBJ2-1 TRBV7-2 NA
CASSYSGTGHEKLFF TGTGCCAGCAGTTATTCCGGGACAGGGCATGAAAAACTGTTTTTT NA TRBJ1-4 TRBV6-5 TRBD1
CASSDDGNSNQPQHF TGTGCCAGCAGTGATGACGGGAATAGCAATCAGCCCCAGCATTTT NA TRBJ1-5 TRBV28 NA
CASSIVRSLNQPQHF TGTGCCAGTAGTATCGTAAGGAGCCTTAATCAGCCCCAGCATTTT NA TRBJ1-5 TRBV19 NA
CASSLASETVQFF TGCGCCAGCAGCTTGGCGAGCGAGACAGTGCAGTTCTTC NA TRBJ2-1 TRBV5-1 NA
CASRDYGTSGTGELFF TGTGCCAGCAGGGACTATGGGACTAGCGGGACCGGGGAGCTGTTTTTT NA TRBJ2-2 TRBV5-4 TRBD2
CASSSPGTNYGYTF TGCGCCAGCAGCTCTCCGGGGACTAACTATGGCTACACCTTC NA TRBJ1-2 TRBV5-1 NA
CASSVGDRVTGELFF TGTGCCAGCAGCGTAGGAGACAGGGTGACCGGGGAGCTGTTTTTT NA TRBJ2-2 TRBV9 TRBD1
CASSEGGGGPFNEQFF TGTGCCAGCAGTGAAGGAGGGGGAGGGCCTTTCAATGAGCAGTTCTTC NA TRBJ2-1 TRBV25-1 NA
CASTVAGNYEKLFF TGTGCCAGCACTGTCGCAGGGAACTACGAAAAACTGTTTTTT NA TRBJ1-4 TRBV6-5 NA
CATSQGMNTEAFF TGTGCCACCAGCCAGGGGATGAACACTGAAGCTTTCTTT NA TRBJ1-1 TRBV24-1 NA
CASSPLTGTNTEAFF TGCGCCAGCAGCCCCCTGACAGGGACGAACACTGAAGCTTTCTTT NA TRBJ1-1 TRBV10-1 TRBD1
CASSGQLMNTEAFF TGTGCCAGCAGTGGCCAACTAATGAACACTGAAGCTTTCTTT NA TRBJ1-1 TRBV2 NA
CASSLEQGASYNEQFF TGCGCCAGCAGCTTGGAACAGGGGGCCTCCTACAATGAGCAGTTCTTC few TRBJ2-1 TRBV5-1 TRBD1
CASSPPGRGHREKLFF TGCGCCAGCAGCCCCCCAGGCAGGGGTCATCGGGAAAAACTGTTTTTT NA TRBJ1-4 TRBV5-1 NA
CASSFGTGNSYNEQFF TGCGCCAGCAGCTTCGGGACAGGGAACTCCTACAATGAGCAGTTCTTC NA TRBJ2-1 TRBV5-1 TRBD1
CASSLDRLYGYTF TGTGCCAGCAGCCTCGACAGGCTCTATGGCTACACCTTC NA TRBJ1-2 TRBV12-3/TRBV12-4 NA
CASSPIAAPEGYTF TGTGCCAGCTCACCAATTGCTGCGCCCGAGGGCTACACCTTC once TRBJ1-2 TRBV18 NA
CASSSTYEQYF TGTGCCAGCAGTTCCACCTACGAGCAGTACTTC NA TRBJ2-7 TRBV27 NA
CASSFLQGARGYTF TGCGCCAGCAGCTTCCTACAGGGGGCGCGTGGCTACACCTTC NA TRBJ1-2 TRBV5-1 TRBD1
CATSDPKRGSEAFF TGTGCCACCAGTGACCCGAAAAGGGGATCTGAAGCTTTCTTT NA TRBJ1-1 TRBV24-1 NA
CASRRREQDEQYF TGTGCCAGCAGGAGGCGGGAGCAGGACGAGCAGTACTTC NA TRBJ2-7 TRBV6-5 TRBD2
CASSPSPARAHEAFF TGTGCCAGCAGCCCTTCCCCGGCGAGGGCCCACGAAGCTTTCTTT NA TRBJ1-1 TRBV14 NA
CASCRQGTLETQYF TGTGCCAGCTGCCGGCAGGGGACCTTAGAGACCCAGTACTTC NA TRBJ2-5 TRBV7-8 NA
CASSEASLAVQETQYF TGTGCCAGCAGTGAAGCCTCACTAGCGGTCCAAGAGACCCAGTACTTC NA TRBJ2-5 TRBV2 TRBD2
CASSDRGRVEDTQYF TGTGCCAGCAGCGATAGGGGCAGGGTGGAAGATACGCAGTATTTT few TRBJ2-3 TRBV7-8 NA
CASSPGGDFATNEKLFF TGTGCCAGCAGTCCCGGGGGGGACTTTGCAACTAATGAAAAACTGTTTTTT NA TRBJ1-4 TRBV7-9 NA
CASEKRQGSYEQYF TGTGCCAGCGAAAAGAGGCAGGGGAGCTACGAGCAGTACTTC NA TRBJ2-7 TRBV2 NA
CAIREGDQPQHF TGTGCCATCCGAGAGGGGGATCAGCCCCAGCATTTT NA TRBJ1-5 TRBV10-3 NA
CASSLITGVGDAEAFF TGTGCCAGCAGCCTAATAACAGGGGTGGGAGACGCTGAAGCTTTCTTT NA TRBJ1-1 TRBV7-9 TRBD1
CASSSGLAKETQYF TGTGCCAGCAGTTCGGGACTAGCTAAAGAGACCCAGTACTTC NA TRBJ2-5 TRBV27 TRBD2
CAWGPGLNEKLFF TGTGCCTGGGGTCCGGGACTGAATGAAAAACTGTTTTTT NA TRBJ1-4 TRBV30 NA
CASSLEGQGEQYF TGCGCCAGCAGCTTGGAGGGCCAGGGGGAGCAGTACTTC NA TRBJ2-7 TRBV5-1 NA
CASTYILDSTGELFF TGTGCCAGCACGTATATACTAGATAGCACCGGGGAGCTGTTTTTT NA TRBJ2-2 TRBV6-6 NA
CASSFAGDNEQFF TGCGCCAGCAGCTTCGCCGGGGACAATGAGCAGTTCTTC NA TRBJ2-1 TRBV5-1 NA
CASRDYLYEQYF TGCGCCAGCAGGGACTACCTCTACGAGCAGTACTTC NA TRBJ2-7 TRBV10-2 NA
CASSPGLALLSAPYTQYF TGTGCCAGTAGCCCGGGACTAGCGCTCCTCAGTGCCCCTTATACGCAGTATTTT NA TRBJ2-3 TRBV19 TRBD2
CASSVFPGTEAFYTF TGTGCCAGCAGCGTATTCCCGGGGACAGAAGCGTTTTACACCTTC NA TRBJ1-2 TRBV9 TRBD1
CASQYIKDSNQPQHF TGTGCCAGCCAGTATATCAAAGATAGCAATCAGCCCCAGCATTTT once TRBJ1-5 TRBV6-5 NA
CASSSNRGPEAEAFF TGCGCCAGCAGCTCAAACAGGGGGCCAGAGGCTGAAGCTTTCTTT NA TRBJ1-1 TRBV5-1 TRBD1
CASSQGRAEKLFF TGTGCCAGCAGCCAAGGCAGGGCCGAAAAACTGTTTTTT NA TRBJ1-4 TRBV3-1/TRBV3-2 NA
CSVVGQIGTQYF TGCAGCGTCGTCGGACAGATAGGGACCCAGTACTTC NA TRBJ2-5 TRBV29-1 NA
CASSSLRGTVNTEAFF TGTGCCAGCAGCTCCCTCCGGGGGACGGTGAACACTGAAGCTTTCTTT NA TRBJ1-1 TRBV27 NA
CASSLGRVFSYEQYF TGTGCCAGCAGCTTGGGCCGAGTTTTCTCCTACGAGCAGTACTTC NA TRBJ2-7 TRBV5-5 NA
CASRPSDRVGRGYTF TGCGCCAGCAGACCGTCGGACAGGGTCGGTCGTGGCTACACCTTC NA TRBJ1-2 TRBV4-1 TRBD1
CASRVEGQPQHF TGTGCCAGCAGAGTTGAGGGTCAGCCCCAGCATTTT NA TRBJ1-5 TRBV2 NA
CASSLLRQGDSYEQYF TGTGCCAGCAGCTTATTACGGCAGGGGGACTCCTACGAGCAGTACTTC NA TRBJ2-7 TRBV7-9 TRBD1
CASSSLTGWGTDTQYF TGTGCCAGCAGCTCGCTGACAGGGTGGGGCACAGATACGCAGTATTTT NA TRBJ2-3 TRBV11-2 TRBD1
CASSLYLGQANEKLFF TGTGCCAGCAGCTTGTATTTAGGACAGGCTAATGAAAAACTGTTTTTT NA TRBJ1-4 TRBV5-6 TRBD1